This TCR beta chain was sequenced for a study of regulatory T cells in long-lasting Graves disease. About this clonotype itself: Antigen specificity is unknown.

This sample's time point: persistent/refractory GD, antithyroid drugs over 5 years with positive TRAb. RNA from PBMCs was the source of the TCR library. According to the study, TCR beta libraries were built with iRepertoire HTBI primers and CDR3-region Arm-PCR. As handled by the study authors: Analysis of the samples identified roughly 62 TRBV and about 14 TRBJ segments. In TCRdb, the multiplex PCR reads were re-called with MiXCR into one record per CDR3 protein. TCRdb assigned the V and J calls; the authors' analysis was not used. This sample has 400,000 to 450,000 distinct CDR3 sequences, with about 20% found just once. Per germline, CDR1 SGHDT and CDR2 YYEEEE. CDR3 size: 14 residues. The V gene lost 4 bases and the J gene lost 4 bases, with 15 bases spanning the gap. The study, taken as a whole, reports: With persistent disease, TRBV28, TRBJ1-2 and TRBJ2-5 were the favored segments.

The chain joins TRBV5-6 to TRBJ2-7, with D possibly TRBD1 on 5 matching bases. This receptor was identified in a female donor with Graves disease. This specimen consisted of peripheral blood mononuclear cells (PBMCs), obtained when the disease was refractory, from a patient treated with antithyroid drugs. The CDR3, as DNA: TGTGCCAGCAGCCTTCGACAGAAAAAATACGAGCAGTACTTC. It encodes CASSLRQKKYEQYF.